This T cell receptor (beta chain) stems from a study of T cells in tumors after PD-1 blockade. At the level of the study: During anti-PD-1 treatment, some patients continued daily vismodegib 150 mg.

Whole-study findings and limits: Most post-therapy expanded exhausted CD8+ clones were new, undetected before treatment. Among squamous cell carcinoma expanded CD8+ clones, about 50% of exhausted ones versus 25% to 35% of others were novel.

On this clone itself: Antigen unknown.

Produced via immunoSEQ multiplex PCR; TCRdb's table is partial and in-frame only. The table records 10,000 to 15,000 clones, nearly 65% of them present only once. The ends were cut back, 1 base at V and 8 bases at J, with 11 bases in the middle. The CDR3 has 13 amino acids. The germline CDR1 and CDR2 sequences are KGHSH and LQKENI. The chain joins TRBV18 to TRBJ1-1; no clear D. Sample: tumor tissue, taken before anti-PD-1 treatment. The sequence was collected from a human donor with cutaneous squamous cell carcinoma. The CDR3 spells CASSPLPIREAFF. In DNA, the CDR3 is TGTGCCAGCTCACCACTCCCCATTCGCGAAGCTTTCTTT. Based on the CDR3 plus reference TRBV18 and TRBJ1-1, the full variable domain is NAGVMQNPRHLVRRRGQEARLRCSPMKGHSHVYWYRQLPEEGLKFMVYLQKENIIDESGMPKERFSAEFPKEGPSILRIQQVVRGDSAAYFCASSPLPIREAFFGQGTRLTVV.